The text below deals with one TCR beta chain. Its antigen is unidentified. Clones were sequenced by immunoSEQ multiplex PCR, and TCRdb holds only the in-frame ones, with some missing. This table has approximately 68,000 clones, over 75% appearing once. V was cut by 5 bases and J by 2 bases, with 6 bases left in between. CDR3 size: 13 residues. Germline V gene data show CDR1 as KGHDR and CDR2 as SFDVKD. The sample is drawn from a study of T cell responses to AZD1222 COVID-19 vaccine. General study findings and limits: Of the AZD1222 recipients, only 5 or 6 were seropositive at baseline.

The material sequenced was peripheral blood, taken on day 0 of AZD1222 vaccination. This chain links TRBV24-1 with TRBJ2-1; D unclear. This sequence was found in an adult in good health. For the CDR3, the DNA is TGTGCCACCAGTGCTGGGGCCTACAATGAGCAGTTCTTC. Translated: CATSAGAYNEQFF.